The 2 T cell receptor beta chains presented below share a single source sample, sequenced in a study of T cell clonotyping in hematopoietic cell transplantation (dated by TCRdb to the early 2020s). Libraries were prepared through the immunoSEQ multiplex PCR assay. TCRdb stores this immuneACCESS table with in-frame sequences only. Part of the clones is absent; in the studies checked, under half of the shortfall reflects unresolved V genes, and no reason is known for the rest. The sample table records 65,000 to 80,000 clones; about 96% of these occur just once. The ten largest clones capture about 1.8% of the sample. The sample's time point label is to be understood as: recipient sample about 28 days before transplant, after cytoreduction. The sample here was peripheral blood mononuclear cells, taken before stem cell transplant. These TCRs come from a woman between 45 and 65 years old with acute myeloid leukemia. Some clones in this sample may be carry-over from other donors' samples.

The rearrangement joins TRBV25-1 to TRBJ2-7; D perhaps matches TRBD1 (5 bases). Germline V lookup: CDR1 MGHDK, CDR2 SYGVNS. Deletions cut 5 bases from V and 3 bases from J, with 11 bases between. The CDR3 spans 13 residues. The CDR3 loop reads CASSPGRVYEQYF. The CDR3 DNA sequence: TGTGCCAGCAGTCCCGGCAGGGTCTACGAGCAGTACTTC.

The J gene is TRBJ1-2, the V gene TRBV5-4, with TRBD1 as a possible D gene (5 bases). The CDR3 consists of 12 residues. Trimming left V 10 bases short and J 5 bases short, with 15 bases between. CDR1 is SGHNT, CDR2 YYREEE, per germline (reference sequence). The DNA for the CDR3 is TGTGCCGTTGGCGTGGGGGTTTATGGCTACACCTTC. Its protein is CAVGVGVYGYTF.